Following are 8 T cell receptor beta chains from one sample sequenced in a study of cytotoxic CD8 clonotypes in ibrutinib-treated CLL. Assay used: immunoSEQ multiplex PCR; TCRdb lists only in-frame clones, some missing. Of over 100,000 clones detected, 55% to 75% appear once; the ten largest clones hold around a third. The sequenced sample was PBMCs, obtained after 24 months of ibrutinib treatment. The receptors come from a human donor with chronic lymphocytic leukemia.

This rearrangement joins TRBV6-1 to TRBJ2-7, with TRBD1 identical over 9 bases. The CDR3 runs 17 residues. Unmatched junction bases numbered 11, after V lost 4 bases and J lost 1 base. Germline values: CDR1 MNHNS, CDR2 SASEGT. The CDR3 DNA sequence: TGTGCCAGCAGTGGAAAGACAGGGGGTGTCGGTTCCTACGAGCAGTACTTC. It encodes CASSGKTGGVGSYEQYF.

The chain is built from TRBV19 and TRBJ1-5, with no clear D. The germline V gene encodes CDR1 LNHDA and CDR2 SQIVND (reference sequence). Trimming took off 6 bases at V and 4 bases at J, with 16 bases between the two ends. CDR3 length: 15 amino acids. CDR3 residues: CASSTFDDFNQPQHF. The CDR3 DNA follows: TGTGCCAGTAGCACCTTTGACGACTTTAATCAGCCCCAGCATTTT. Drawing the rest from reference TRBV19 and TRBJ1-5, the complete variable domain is DGGITQSPKYLFRKEGQNVTLSCEQNLNHDAMYWYRQDPGQGLRLIYYSQIVNDFQKGDIAEGYSVSREKKESFPLTVTSAQKNPTAFYLCASSTFDDFNQPQHFGDGTRLSIL.

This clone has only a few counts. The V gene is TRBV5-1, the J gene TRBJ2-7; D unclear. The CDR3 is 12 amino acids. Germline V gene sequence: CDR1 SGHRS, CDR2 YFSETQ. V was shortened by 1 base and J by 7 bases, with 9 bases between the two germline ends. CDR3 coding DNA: TGCGCCAGCAGCTTGAACGGTGGGGAGCAGTACTTC. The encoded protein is CASSLNGGEQYF.

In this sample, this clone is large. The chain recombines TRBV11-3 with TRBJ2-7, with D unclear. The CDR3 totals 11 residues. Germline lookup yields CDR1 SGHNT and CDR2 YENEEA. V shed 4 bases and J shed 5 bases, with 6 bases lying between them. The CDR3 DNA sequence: TGTGCCAGCAGCTCCTTACACGAGCAGTACTTC. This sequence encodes CASSSLHEQYF.

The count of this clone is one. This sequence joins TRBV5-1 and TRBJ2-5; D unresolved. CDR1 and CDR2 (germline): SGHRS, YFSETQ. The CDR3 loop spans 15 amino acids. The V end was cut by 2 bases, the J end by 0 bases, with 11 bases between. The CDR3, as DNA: TGCGCCAGCAGCTTCCCCTCCATGGACCAAGAGACCCAGTACTTC. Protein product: CASSFPSMDQETQYF. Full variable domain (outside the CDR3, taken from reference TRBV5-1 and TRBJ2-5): KAGVTQTPRYLIKTRGQQVTLSCSPISGHRSVSWYQQTPGQGLQFLFEYFSETQRNKGNFPGRFSGRQFSNSRSEMNVSTLELGDSALYLCASSFPSMDQETQYFGPGTRLLVL.

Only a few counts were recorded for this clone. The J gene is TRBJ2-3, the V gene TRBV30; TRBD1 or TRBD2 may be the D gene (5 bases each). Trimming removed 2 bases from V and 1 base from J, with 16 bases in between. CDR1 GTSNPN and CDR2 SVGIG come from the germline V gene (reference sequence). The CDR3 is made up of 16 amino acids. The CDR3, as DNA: TGTGCCTGGAGTTCCGGGGCGACGACCCGCACAGATACGCAGTATTTT. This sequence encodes CAWSSGATTRTDTQYF.

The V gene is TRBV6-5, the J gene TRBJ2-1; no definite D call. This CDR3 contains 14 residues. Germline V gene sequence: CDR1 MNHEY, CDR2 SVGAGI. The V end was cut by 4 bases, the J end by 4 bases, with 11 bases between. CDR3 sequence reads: CASSLDPTYNEQFF. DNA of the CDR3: TGTGCCAGCAGTTTGGACCCAACTTACAATGAGCAGTTCTTC.

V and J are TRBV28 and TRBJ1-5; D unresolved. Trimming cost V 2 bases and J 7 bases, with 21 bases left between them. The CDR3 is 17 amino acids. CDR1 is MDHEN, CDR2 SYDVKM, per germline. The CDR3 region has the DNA TGTGCCAGCAGTTTAGATGCAGCCGGTACTGAAGGGCAGCCCCAGCATTTT. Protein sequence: CASSLDAAGTEGQPQHF.